The 9 T cell receptor beta chains below were found in one sample sequenced in a study of blood T cell repertoires in COVID-19. Data came from immunoSEQ multiplex PCR; TCRdb stores just in-frame clones and leaves some out. The table lists about 78,000 clones, 86% of them singletons, with around 4.5% in the top ten. The sample taken for sequencing was peripheral blood. The origin of the receptors is a middle-aged man with active or convalescent COVID-19.

V and J are TRBV10-1 and TRBJ1-4; the match to TRBD1 covers 7 bases. Unmatched junction bases numbered 4, after V lost 8 bases and J lost 4 bases. The CDR3 is made up of 13 amino acids. The germline V gene encodes CDR1 WNHNN and CDR2 SYGVQD (reference sequence). CDR3 amino acids: CASSDRVNEKLFF. CDR3 sequence (DNA): TGCGCCAGCTCCGACAGGGTTAATGAAAAACTGTTTTTT.

The chain recombines TRBV12-5 with TRBJ2-7; 7 bases are shared with TRBD1. The ends lost 6 bases at V and 3 bases at J; junction bases unmatched: 23. The CDR3 is 19 residues long. Germline V gene lookup returns CDR1 LGHNT and CDR2 FRNRAP. DNA of the CDR3: TGTGCTAGTGGGCGGTGGCCCGGGACAGTTCTTAAGTTAGTCTACGAGCAGTACGTC. This gives the protein CASGRWPGTVLKLVYEQYV.

The chain uses TRBV4-1 and TRBJ1-3, with D unclear. The length of the CDR3 is 18 residues. Germline CDR1 reads MGHRA; CDR2 reads YSYEKL. Trimming took 0 bases from V and 0 from J, leaving 15 bases between them. The CDR3 DNA is TGCGCCAGCAGCCAAGAGGGTAGAGGGCCAGACTCTGGAAACACCATATATTTT. Translation gives CASSQEGRGPDSGNTIYF.

CDR3 nucleotide sequence: TGTGCCAGCACCCCCTTGGGTTCCAGGGGTGGCTACACCTTC. Translating it yields CASTPLGSRGGYTF. This chain connects TRBV6-2 or TRBV6-3 to TRBJ1-2; D might be TRBD1 (6 bases). CDR3 length: 14 residues. Trimming shortened V by 7 bases and J by 7 bases, and 19 bases separated the two germline ends. Germline V lookup: CDR1 MNHEY, CDR2 SVGEGT.

This clone was recorded a few times. The junction and the germline gene differ at one end; a read error may be behind it. The V gene is TRBV28, the J gene TRBJ1-1; D unresolved. The CDR3 extends over 14 amino acids. Germline V gene sequence: CDR1 MDHEN, CDR2 SYDVKM. The chain's CDR3 is CASTTWSSGLAASF. The CDR3 DNA follows: TGTGCCAGCACCACCTGGTCCAGCGGCTTAGCGGCGAGCTTT.

The CDR3 reads CSVGQSQGSPLHF. In DNA form, the CDR3 reads TGCAGCGTGGGACAGAGTCAGGGTTCACCCCTCCACTTT. The chain combines TRBV29-1 with TRBJ1-6; 7 nucleotides match TRBD1. This CDR3 spans 13 amino acids. The trim removed 6 bases at V and 9 bases at J, leaving 8 bases unmatched. Germline V lookup: CDR1 SQVTM, CDR2 ANQGSEA.

The rearrangement joins TRBV5-1 to TRBJ1-2; 9 nucleotides match TRBD1. The CDR3 spans 15 residues. Germline lookup yields CDR1 SGHRS and CDR2 YFSETQ. The V and J ends lost 4 bases and 3 bases, in that order; junction bases with no gene match: 7. The CDR3, as DNA: TGCGCCAGCAGCCCGGAGGGACAGGGCGACTATGGCTACACCTTC. Translating gives CASSPEGQGDYGYTF.

The V and J genes are TRBV5-6 and TRBJ2-2; 11 bases match TRBD2. The CDR3 has 15 amino acids. The V gene end was trimmed by 0 bases and the J gene end by 8 bases; junction bases not matched to a gene: 3. CDR1 is SGHDT and CDR2 is YYEEEE in the germline V gene. This CDR3 is CASSLGLAGYGELFF. The DNA of the CDR3 is TGTGCCAGCAGCTTGGGACTAGCGGGGTATGGGGAGCTGTTTTTT.

The CDR3 region is CAWNSQNSPLHF. DNA for the CDR3: TGTGCCTGGAACAGCCAGAATTCACCCCTCCACTTT. V is TRBV30 and J is TRBJ1-6; unclear D gene. Trimming took off 4 bases at V and 7 bases at J, with 8 bases between the two ends. CDR3 length: 12 amino acids. Germline assignment: CDR1 GTSNPN and CDR2 SVGIG (reference sequence).